This T cell receptor (beta chain) originates from a study of blood T cells in healthy people across ages. Roughly 10 milliliters of peripheral blood were drawn from each donor. Per-sample yields of isolated PBMCs were at least 6 million. Extraction of total RNA produced a minimum of 5 micrograms from each sample. Through a sample-barcoded 5' primer and a J-beta primer mix, a second PCR was run for roughly 7 to 12 cycles. The authors tagged each cDNA molecule using a template-switch adaptor with 12 random nucleotides. One entry per CDR3 protein, called by TCRdb with MiXCR from the 5' RACE reads. In the table there are some 640,000 distinct CDR3 sequences, around half of which are singletons. The junction had 5 bases not matched to a gene; V was cut back by 8 bases and J by 5 bases. Germline loops: CDR1 KGHSH, CDR2 LQKENI. CDR3 size: 12 residues.

V and J are TRBV18 and TRBJ1-2; 7 nucleotides agree with TRBD1. Sequenced: blood. This TCR was recovered from an older woman in good health. The CDR3: CASARDSYGYTF. Written as DNA, the CDR3 is TGTGCCAGCGCCCGGGACAGTTATGGCTACACCTTC.